Presented here are 32 T cell receptor beta chains from one specimen sequenced in a study of shared clonotypes between healthy human individuals. The assay was immunoSEQ multiplex PCR, and TCRdb's table has in-frame clones only and misses some. Found here are approximately 1,500,000 clones, approximately 98% of them singletons; the top ten hold roughly 0.4%. The specimen was naive CD4+ T cells sorted from blood. Subset defined: CD45RA+ positively selected. These receptors all stem from a man aged 25 to 40 in good health.

The V call is TRBV18, the J call TRBJ1-5; no definite D call. Germline V gene lookup returns CDR1 KGHSH and CDR2 LQKENI. The ends were cut back, 3 bases at V and 8 bases at J, with 20 bases in the middle. There are 16 residues in the CDR3. CDR3 DNA: TGTGCCAGCTCACCCTACGGGGTGAGGGAGGGAAAGCCCCAGCATTTT. As protein: CASSPYGVREGKPQHF.

The chain uses TRBV19 and TRBJ1-3; a weak D match, TRBD1 (6 bases). This CDR3 spans 15 amino acids. V shed 3 bases and J shed 2 bases, with 11 bases lying between them. Germline assignment: CDR1 LNHDA and CDR2 SQIVND (reference sequence). The CDR3 coding sequence is TGTGCCAGTAGTATGGAGGGGGTAACTGGAAACACCATATATTTT. Translated, it gives CASSMEGVTGNTIYF.

The genes are TRBV27 and TRBJ2-1; 7 bases match TRBD1. J lost 5 bases, V lost 3 bases, and 13 bases had no gene match. Germline CDR1 MNHEY, CDR2 SMNVEV (reference sequence). The CDR3 consists of 17 residues. The CDR3 coding sequence is TGTGCCAGCAGTTTCCGCAGGGGGTTGGGGGCAGACAATGAGCAGTTCTTC. This encodes CASSFRRGLGADNEQFF.

This chain uses TRBV5-4 with TRBJ2-1; 9 bases are a match to TRBD2. CDR1 and CDR2 (germline): SGHNT, YYREEE (reference sequence). J lost 5 bases, V lost 2 bases, and 2 bases had no gene match. The CDR3 length is 14 residues. The CDR3 loop reads CASSFRTSDNEQFF. The CDR3, as DNA: TGTGCCAGCAGCTTTCGGACTAGCGACAATGAGCAGTTCTTC.

The chain links TRBV11-2 to TRBJ1-4; D is uncertain. Germline CDR1 SGHAT, CDR2 FQNNGV. This CDR3 has 16 amino acids. V was trimmed by 1 base and J by 7 bases, leaving 16 bases between them. The DNA for the CDR3 is TGTGCCAGCAGCTTAGGGGAGAGACCGACGGGTGAAAAACTGTTTTTT. Protein product: CASSLGERPTGEKLFF. The full variable domain, completed using reference TRBV11-2 and TRBJ1-4, is EAGVAQSPRYKIIEKRQSVAFWCNPISGHATLYWYQQILGQGPKLLIQFQNNGVVDDSQLPKDRFSAERLKGVDSTLKIQPAKLEDSAVYLCASSLGERPTGEKLFFGSGTQLSVL.

V usage is TRBV13 and J usage is TRBJ2-3; 13 nucleotides align to TRBD2. Germline V gives CDR1 PRHDT, CDR2 FYEKMQ (reference sequence). With V trimmed by 0 bases and J by 4 bases, 10 bases remained unmatched. CDR3 size: 19 residues. The CDR3 reads CASSLGGTSGIKTADTQYF. The DNA for the CDR3 is TGTGCCAGCAGCTTAGGCGGGACTAGCGGGATCAAGACTGCAGATACGCAGTATTTT.

CDR3 protein: CASSLRGQSRETQYF. The CDR3 DNA reads TGTGCCAGCAGTTTACGGGGACAGAGTAGGGAGACCCAGTACTTC. The gene calls are TRBV28 and TRBJ2-5, with 7 bases fitting TRBD1. This CDR3 is 15 amino acids long. V was clipped by 2 bases and J by 5 bases; unmatched bases: 8. Germline CDR1 MDHEN, CDR2 SYDVKM.

The chain employs TRBV28 and TRBJ2-3; 7 bases agree with TRBD2. The V segment lost 5 bases and the J segment 2 bases; nucleotides outside the gene matches: 10. This CDR3 is built from 16 residues. Germline V gives CDR1 MDHEN, CDR2 SYDVKM. CDR3 nucleotide sequence: TGTGCCAGCAGTCCATCTGGGGGGGACTACACAGATACGCAGTATTTT. Translation: CASSPSGGDYTDTQYF.

The sample holds one count of this clone. The chain joins TRBV18 to TRBJ1-5; D is uncertain. Trimming took 3 bases from V and 3 from J, leaving 9 bases between them. The CDR3 covers 14 residues. Germline loops: CDR1 KGHSH, CDR2 LQKENI. In nucleotides, the CDR3 is TGTGCCAGCTCACCTCCGGGTTTCAATCAGCCCCAGCATTTT. As protein: CASSPPGFNQPQHF.

This clone was observed once. The rearrangement links TRBV7-9 to TRBJ1-5; no definite D call. The CDR3 totals 13 residues. Germline V gene data show CDR1 as SEHNR and CDR2 as FQNEAQ (reference sequence). With 1 base removed from V and 7 bases from J, the gap between germline ends came to 8 bases. CDR3 sequence: CASSLGVRQPQHF. DNA for the CDR3: TGTGCCAGCAGCTTAGGGGTTCGGCAGCCCCAGCATTTT.

The J gene is TRBJ2-7, the V gene TRBV7-2; D is ambiguous. The CDR3 has 14 amino acids. V was clipped by 5 bases and J by 0 bases, with 11 bases between them. Per germline, CDR1 SGHTA and CDR2 FQGNSA. CDR3 region: CASSPRASSYEQYF. The DNA for the CDR3 is TGTGCCAGCAGCCCCCGGGCTAGCTCCTACGAGCAGTACTTC.

This clone has only one observation. The CDR3 DNA reads TGCGCCAGCAGCTTGTTTCGCGGGACGAGGTACAATGAGCAGTTCTTC. Translating it yields CASSLFRGTRYNEQFF. The V and J genes are TRBV5-1 and TRBJ2-1, with D possibly TRBD2 on 6 matching bases. V gave up 1 base and J gave up 4 bases, with 15 bases separating them. Germline V gives CDR1 SGHRS, CDR2 YFSETQ. The CDR3 sequence is 16 residues long.

The V and J genes are TRBV6-1 and TRBJ2-7; TRBD2 matches at 10 bases. The CDR3 consists of 13 residues. The germline V gene encodes CDR1 MNHNS and CDR2 SASEGT. The V and J ends lost 8 bases and 5 bases, in that order; junction bases with no gene match: 6. CDR3 coding DNA: TGTGCCAGCCTAGCGGGAGTTATCGACGAGCAGTACTTC. Translation: CASLAGVIDEQYF.

The V call is TRBV28, the J call TRBJ1-5; D gene unclear. The CDR3 consists of 12 residues. Germline CDR1 MDHEN, CDR2 SYDVKM. V lost 8 bases to trimming and J lost 2 bases, with 7 bases between them. The CDR3 DNA reads as TGTGCCAGCCACGTCCGCAATCAGCCCCAGCATTTT. Protein sequence: CASHVRNQPQHF.

J is TRBJ2-7 and V is TRBV10-3; D tentatively reads TRBD1 or TRBD2 (5 bases each). V dropped 2 bases and J dropped 3 bases, with 8 bases sitting between them. Looked up from germline, CDR1 is ENHRY and CDR2 is SYGVKD. The CDR3 has 13 amino acids. Written as DNA, the CDR3 is TGTGCCATCAGTGAGGGGGACGGCTACGAGCAGTACTTC. It encodes CAISEGDGYEQYF.

The chain employs TRBV7-9 and TRBJ1-1, with D maybe TRBD1 (5 bases). V dropped 5 bases and J dropped 4 bases, with 14 bases sitting between them. The CDR3 extends over 14 amino acids. CDR1 is SEHNR and CDR2 is FQNEAQ in the germline V gene (reference sequence). CDR3 in DNA: TGTGCCAGCAGCCGGGCCCCGAGGGGCACTGAAGCTTTCTTT. Translation gives CASSRAPRGTEAFF.

The chain combines TRBV4-3 with TRBJ2-1; 8 bases fit TRBD2. The V gene end was trimmed by 1 base and the J gene end by 7 bases; junction bases not matched to a gene: 6. Germline CDR1 LGHNA, CDR2 YSLEER. The CDR3 spans 15 residues. DNA of the CDR3: TGCGCCAGCAGCCAAGCCACGGGAGGGTGGAATGAGCAGTTCTTC. Its protein is CASSQATGGWNEQFF.

This clone was observed once. The V gene is TRBV27, the J gene TRBJ2-1; 7 bases are shared with TRBD2. This CDR3 comprises 16 residues. Per germline, CDR1 MNHEY and CDR2 SMNVEV (reference sequence). Trimming cost V 5 bases and J 5 bases; bases outside gene matches: 12. The CDR3 loop is CASSPLGRESHNEQFF. CDR3 nucleotides: TGTGCCAGCAGTCCCCTTGGGCGGGAGTCCCACAATGAGCAGTTCTTC.

The chain combines TRBV29-1 with TRBJ2-1; D is tentatively TRBD1 or TRBD2 (6 bases each). The CDR3 covers 15 residues. The germline V gene encodes CDR1 SQVTM and CDR2 ANQGSEA. The V end was cut by 5 bases, the J end by 4 bases, with 18 bases between. CDR3 coding DNA: TGCAGCGTTCTCCGCTCGGGGGCTGGGTACAATGAGCAGTTCTTC. Translation gives CSVLRSGAGYNEQFF.

A single count supports this clone. The gene calls are TRBV9 and TRBJ2-2; 7 positions match TRBD2. Germline CDR1 and CDR2: SGDLS and YYNGEE. The CDR3 is made up of 15 amino acids. Losses at the gene ends were 0 bases for V and 7 bases for J; bases not matched to a gene: 6. Here the CDR3 reads CASSVGGSGNGELFF. The CDR3 DNA is TGTGCCAGCAGCGTAGGAGGAAGCGGGAACGGGGAGCTGTTTTTT.

The rearrangement links TRBV7-9 to TRBJ2-7, with D possibly TRBD1 on 6 matching bases. Per the germline V gene, CDR1 is SEHNR and CDR2 is FQNEAQ (reference sequence). CDR3 length: 12 residues. V was cut by 4 bases and J by 5 bases, with 9 bases left in between. CDR3 sequence: CASSSTGNEQYF. The CDR3 DNA follows: TGTGCCAGCAGCTCGACAGGTAACGAGCAGTACTTC. Together with reference TRBV7-9 and TRBJ2-7, the CDR3 gives the full variable domain: DTGVSQNPRHKITKRGQNVTFRCDPISEHNRLYWYRQTLGQGPEFLTYFQNEAQLEKSRLLSDRFSAERPKGSFSTLEIQRTEQGDSAMYLCASSSTGNEQYFGPGTRLTVT.

The gene calls are TRBV28 and TRBJ2-7; 14 nucleotides agree with TRBD2. From germline, CDR1 is MDHEN and CDR2 SYDVKM. The CDR3 extends over 17 amino acids. Germline trimming cut 5 bases from V and 2 bases from J; bases unmatched to any gene: 8. The CDR3 sequence is CASSIGTSGSTAYEQYF. The CDR3, as DNA: TGTGCCAGCAGTATCGGGACTAGCGGGAGTACCGCCTACGAGCAGTACTTC. Based on the CDR3 plus reference TRBV28 and TRBJ2-7, the full variable domain is DVKVTQSSRYLVKRTGEKVFLECVQDMDHENMFWYRQDPGLGLRLIYFSYDVKMKEKGDIPEGYSVSREKKERFSLILESASTNQTSMYLCASSIGTSGSTAYEQYFGPGTRLTVT.

The chain couples TRBV15 to TRBJ2-7, with TRBD2 identical over 9 bases. CDR1 LNHNV and CDR2 YYDKDF come from the germline V gene (reference sequence). J was trimmed by 7 bases and V by 0 bases; bases with no gene match: 10. The CDR3 has 16 residues. CDR3 in DNA: TGTGCCACCAGCAGAGAAGTAATAGCGGGAGTAGTAGAGCAGTACTTC. Protein product: CATSREVIAGVVEQYF.

This chain links TRBV5-1 with TRBJ2-7; D call uncertain. Trimming took off 1 base at V and 3 bases at J, with 8 bases between the two ends. This CDR3 spans 13 amino acids. The V gene's germline CDR1 is SGHRS and CDR2 YFSETQ. CDR3 nucleotides: TGCGCCAGCAGCTTGTCTCCGGGCTACGAGCAGTACTTC. Residues: CASSLSPGYEQYF. Looking up the rest from reference TRBV5-1 and TRBJ2-7 gives the full variable domain: KAGVTQTPRYLIKTRGQQVTLSCSPISGHRSVSWYQQTPGQGLQFLFEYFSETQRNKGNFPGRFSGRQFSNSRSEMNVSTLELGDSALYLCASSLSPGYEQYFGPGTRLTVT.

The chain couples TRBV11-2 to TRBJ1-3; D is unresolved. The germline V and J ends were trimmed by 1 base and 4 bases, with 11 bases remaining between them. The CDR3 contains 15 residues. Germline V gene data show CDR1 as SGHAT and CDR2 as FQNNGV. CDR3 loop: CASSLGSDVGNTIYF. The CDR3 bases are TGTGCCAGCAGCTTAGGCTCGGACGTCGGAAACACCATATATTTT.

The V call is TRBV5-1, the J call TRBJ2-5; 10 bases are a match to TRBD2. Trimming at V came to 0 bases and at J to 5 bases, leaving 13 bases not matched to a gene. CDR1 is SGHRS and CDR2 is YFSETQ in the germline V gene. This CDR3 region has 18 residues. CDR3 sequence (DNA): TGCGCCAGCAGCTTGGTACTAGCGGGAATTGCGCATGGGGAGACCCAGTACTTC. Translated: CASSLVLAGIAHGETQYF.

V is TRBV29-1 and J is TRBJ2-3; the D gene is possibly TRBD2 (5 bases). The CDR3 has 16 residues. In germline, CDR1 is SQVTM, CDR2 ANQGSEA. For the CDR3, the DNA is TGCAGTACACCCGGGGATTGGGCGGGTACCACAGATACGCAGTATTTT. It codes for CSTPGDWAGTTDTQYF.

The rearrangement uses TRBV19 and TRBJ1-2; D remains ambiguous. This CDR3 region has 14 residues. Trimming took 5 bases from V and 2 from J, leaving 12 bases between them. Germline loops: CDR1 LNHDA, CDR2 SQIVND (reference sequence). The CDR3 sequence: CASSPTILNYGYTF. The CDR3 DNA reads as TGTGCCAGTAGTCCCACAATATTGAACTATGGCTACACCTTC.

J is TRBJ1-2 and V is TRBV5-4, with D perhaps matching TRBD1 (5 bases). Germline V gene data show CDR1 as SGHNT and CDR2 as YYREEE (reference sequence). Trimming removed 5 bases at V and 7 bases at J, with 18 bases between. The CDR3 is 14 amino acids. The CDR3 is CASSPLNGASGYTF. The CDR3 DNA follows: TGTGCCAGCAGTCCCCTAAACGGGGCTAGTGGCTACACCTTC.

The chain combines TRBV7-2 with TRBJ2-1; 14 bases are shared with TRBD2. Germline lookup yields CDR1 SGHTA and CDR2 FQGNSA. This CDR3 region has 18 residues. J was trimmed by 9 bases and V by 1 base; bases with no gene match: 11. CDR3 residues: CASSLGGLAGAADAEQFF. CDR3 bases: TGTGCCAGCAGCTTAGGGGGACTAGCGGGGGCCGCCGACGCTGAGCAGTTCTTC.

V and J are TRBV2 and TRBJ2-1; 7 nucleotides agree with TRBD2. In germline, CDR1 is SNHLY, CDR2 FYNNEI. This CDR3 contains 17 residues. J was trimmed by 7 bases and V by 2 bases; bases with no gene match: 14. The CDR3 here is CASSEFLGGRELNEQFF. CDR3 nucleotide sequence: TGTGCCAGCAGTGAATTCCTAGGAGGGCGGGAGTTGAATGAGCAGTTCTTC.

This clone has a single count. This chain uses TRBV9 with TRBJ1-2; 9 bases agree with TRBD1. This CDR3 contains 13 residues. From germline, CDR1 is SGDLS and CDR2 YYNGEE. V was pared by 5 bases and J by 4 bases, with 3 bases of the junction left unmatched. This CDR3 reads CASRDRGLYGYTF. The CDR3 DNA follows: TGTGCCAGCAGGGACAGGGGACTCTATGGCTACACCTTC.